This T cell receptor (beta chain) appears in the sequencing data of a study of vaccination and CD4 T cells after COVID-19. Across the whole study: Nasal swab PCR identified SARS-CoV-2 in the convalescent patients, of whom roughly nine were mild and one severe. Broader study findings: Median reactive clonotypes, those recognizing SARS-CoV-2, rose from roughly 19 to 38, not significantly.

CDR1 and CDR2 from the germline V gene are SGDLS and YYNGEE. The CDR3 has 15 residues. Trimming shortened V by 0 bases and J by 6 bases, and 13 bases separated the two germline ends. With regard to this clonotype: Its target is unknown.

Researchers used the Oncomine TCR Beta short-read assay to sequence DNA from cultured CD4+ T cells. In this case, cultured CD4+ T cells provided the extracted genomic DNA. TCRdb passed the PCR reads through MiXCR, listing each CDR3 protein once. This table holds about 21,000 distinct CDR3 sequences, under 60% found once. The treatment was: approximately 9-day PBMC culture with coronavirus spike peptide pools or control peptides (ViraFEST assay). Specimen: CD4+ T cells from blood, cultured in vitro. This clonotype was sampled from a human donor who had recovered from COVID-19. This chain connects TRBV9 to TRBJ1-5; no clear D. The CDR3 spells CASSVEGQVGQPQHF. The CDR3, as DNA: TGTGCCAGCAGCGTAGAAGGGCAGGTAGGTCAGCCCCAGCATTTT.